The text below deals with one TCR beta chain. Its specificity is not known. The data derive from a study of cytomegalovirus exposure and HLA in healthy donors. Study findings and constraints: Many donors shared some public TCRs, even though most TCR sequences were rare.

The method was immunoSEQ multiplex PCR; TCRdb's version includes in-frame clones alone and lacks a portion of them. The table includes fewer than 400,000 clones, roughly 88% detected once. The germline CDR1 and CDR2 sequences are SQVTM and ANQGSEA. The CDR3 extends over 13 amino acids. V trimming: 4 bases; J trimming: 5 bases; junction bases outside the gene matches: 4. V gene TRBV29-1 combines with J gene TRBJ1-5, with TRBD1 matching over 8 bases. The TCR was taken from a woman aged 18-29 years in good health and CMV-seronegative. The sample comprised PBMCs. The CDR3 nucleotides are TGCAGCGTTGGACAGGGGTACGATCAGCCCCAGCATTTT. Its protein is CSVGQGYDQPQHF.